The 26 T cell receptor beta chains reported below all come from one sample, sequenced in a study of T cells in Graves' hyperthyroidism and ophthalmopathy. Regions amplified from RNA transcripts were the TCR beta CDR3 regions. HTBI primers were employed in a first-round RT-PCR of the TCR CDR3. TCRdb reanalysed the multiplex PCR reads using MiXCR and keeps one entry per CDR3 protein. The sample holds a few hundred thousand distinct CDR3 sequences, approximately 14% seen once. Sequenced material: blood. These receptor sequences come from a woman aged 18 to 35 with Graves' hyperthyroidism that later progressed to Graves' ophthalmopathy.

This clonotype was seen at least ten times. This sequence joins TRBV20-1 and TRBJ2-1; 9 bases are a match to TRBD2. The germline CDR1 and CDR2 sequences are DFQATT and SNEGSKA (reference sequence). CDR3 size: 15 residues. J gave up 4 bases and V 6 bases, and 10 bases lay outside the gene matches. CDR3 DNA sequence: TGCAGTGCAAAGGCAGGACTAGCGTTATACAATGAGCAGTTCTTC. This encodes CSAKAGLALYNEQFF.

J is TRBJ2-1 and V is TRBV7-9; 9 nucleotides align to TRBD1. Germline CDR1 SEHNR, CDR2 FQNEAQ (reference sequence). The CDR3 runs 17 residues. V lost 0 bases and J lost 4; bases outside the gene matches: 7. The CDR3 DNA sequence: TGTGCCAGCAGCTTAGCGGCCCCTGGACAGGGGTACAATGAGCAGTTCTTC. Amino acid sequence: CASSLAAPGQGYNEQFF.

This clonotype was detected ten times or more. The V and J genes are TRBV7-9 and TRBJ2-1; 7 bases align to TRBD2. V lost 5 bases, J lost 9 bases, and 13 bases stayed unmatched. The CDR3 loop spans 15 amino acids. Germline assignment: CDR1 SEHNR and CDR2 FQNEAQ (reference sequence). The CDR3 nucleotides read TGTGCCAGCAGCCCCCGGGGCGGGAGTAGTAGTGAGCAGTTCTTC. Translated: CASSPRGGSSSEQFF.

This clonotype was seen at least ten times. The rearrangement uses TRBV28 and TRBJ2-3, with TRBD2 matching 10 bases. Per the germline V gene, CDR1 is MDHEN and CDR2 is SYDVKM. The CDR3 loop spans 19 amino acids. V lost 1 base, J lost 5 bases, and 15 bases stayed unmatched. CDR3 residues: CASSLFGEAGLAPKDTQYF. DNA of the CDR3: TGTGCCAGCAGTTTATTCGGCGAGGCGGGACTAGCGCCCAAAGATACGCAGTATTTT.

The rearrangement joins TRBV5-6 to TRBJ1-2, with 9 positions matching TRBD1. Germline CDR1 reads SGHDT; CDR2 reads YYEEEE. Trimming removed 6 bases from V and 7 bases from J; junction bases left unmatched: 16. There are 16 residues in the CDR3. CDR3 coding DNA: TGTGCCAGCAACCCATTAACAGGGGGCGGTTTCGGTGGCTACACCTTC. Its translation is CASNPLTGGGFGGYTF. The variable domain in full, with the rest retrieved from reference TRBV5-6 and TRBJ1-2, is DAGVTQSPTHLIKTRGQQVTLRCSPKSGHDTVSWYQQALGQGPQFIFQYYEEEERQRGNFPDRFSGHQFPNYSSELNVNALLLGDSALYLCASNPLTGGGFGGYTFGSGTRLTVV.

The CDR3 loop reads CASSYSTGSNTGELFF. CDR3 coding DNA: TGTGCCAGCAGTTACTCGACAGGATCGAACACCGGGGAGCTGTTTTTT. V is TRBV12-3 or TRBV12-4 and J is TRBJ2-2; possible D gene TRBD1, 6 bases. This CDR3 comprises 16 residues. Trimming took off 4 bases at V and 0 bases at J, with 12 bases between the two ends.

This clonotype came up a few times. The CDR3 here is CASSEGPGRELFF. The DNA of the CDR3 is TGTGCCAGCAGTGAGGGACCCGGCCGGGAGCTGTTTTTT. This chain links TRBV6-1 with TRBJ2-2; tentatively, D is TRBD1 or TRBD2 (5 bases each). The germline CDR1 and CDR2 sequences are MNHNS and SASEGT. Trimming took off 3 bases at V and 9 bases at J, with 11 bases between the two ends. The CDR3 sequence is 13 residues long.

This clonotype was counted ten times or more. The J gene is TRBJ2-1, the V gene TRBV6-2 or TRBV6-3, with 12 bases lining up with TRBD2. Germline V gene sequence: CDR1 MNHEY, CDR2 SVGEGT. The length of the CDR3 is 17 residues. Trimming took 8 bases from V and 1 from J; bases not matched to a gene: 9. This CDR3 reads CASSETSGRGSYNEQFF. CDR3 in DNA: TGTGCCAGCTCTGAGACTAGCGGGAGAGGGTCCTACAATGAGCAGTTCTTC.

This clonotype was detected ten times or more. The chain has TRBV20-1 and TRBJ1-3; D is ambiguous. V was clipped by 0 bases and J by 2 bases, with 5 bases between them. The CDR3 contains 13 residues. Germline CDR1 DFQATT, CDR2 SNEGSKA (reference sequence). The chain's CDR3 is CSARDLAGNTIYF. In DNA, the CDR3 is TGCAGTGCTAGAGATTTGGCTGGAAACACCATATATTTT.

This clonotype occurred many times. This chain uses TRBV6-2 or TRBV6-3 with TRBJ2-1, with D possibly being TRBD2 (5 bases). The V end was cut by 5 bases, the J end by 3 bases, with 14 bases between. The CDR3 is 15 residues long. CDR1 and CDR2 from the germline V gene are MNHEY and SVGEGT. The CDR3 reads CASSNPPRGYNEQFF. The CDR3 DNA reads TGTGCCAGCAGTAACCCTCCCCGGGGCTACAATGAGCAGTTCTTC.

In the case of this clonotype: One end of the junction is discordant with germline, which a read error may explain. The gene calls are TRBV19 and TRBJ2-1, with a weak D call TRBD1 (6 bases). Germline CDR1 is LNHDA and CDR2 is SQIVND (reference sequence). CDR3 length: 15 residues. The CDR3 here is CAGSSRSGVSNEQFF. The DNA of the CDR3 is TGTGCCGGTAGTTCCCGCTCAGGGGTCTCCAATGAGCAGTTCTTC.

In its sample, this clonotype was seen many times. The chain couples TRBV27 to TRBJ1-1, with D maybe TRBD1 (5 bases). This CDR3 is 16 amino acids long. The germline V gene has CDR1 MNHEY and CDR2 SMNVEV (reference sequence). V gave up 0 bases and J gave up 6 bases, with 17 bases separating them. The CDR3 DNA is TGTGCCAGCAGTTTATCACTTAACAGCCTGGGGGCTGAAGCTTTCTTT. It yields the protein CASSLSLNSLGAEAFF.

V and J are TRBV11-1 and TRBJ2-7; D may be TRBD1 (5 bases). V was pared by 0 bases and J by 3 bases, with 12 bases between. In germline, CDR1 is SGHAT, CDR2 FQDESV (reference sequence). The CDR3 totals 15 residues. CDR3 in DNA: TGTGCCAGCAGCTTAGCGCCCCGACAGAACTACGAGCAGTACTTC. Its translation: CASSLAPRQNYEQYF.

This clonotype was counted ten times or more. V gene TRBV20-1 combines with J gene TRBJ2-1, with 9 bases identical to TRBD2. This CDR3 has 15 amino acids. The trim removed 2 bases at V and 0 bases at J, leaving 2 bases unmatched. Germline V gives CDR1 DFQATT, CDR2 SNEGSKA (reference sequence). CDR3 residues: CSARLAGPSYNEQFF. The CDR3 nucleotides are TGCAGTGCTAGACTAGCGGGACCCTCCTACAATGAGCAGTTCTTC.

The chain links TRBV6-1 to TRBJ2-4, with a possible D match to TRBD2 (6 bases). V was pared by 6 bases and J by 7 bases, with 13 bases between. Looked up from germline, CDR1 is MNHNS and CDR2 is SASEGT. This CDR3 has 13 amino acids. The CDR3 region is CASSPGSGNIQYF. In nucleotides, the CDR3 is TGTGCCAGCAGCCCCGGGAGTGGGAACATTCAGTACTTC.

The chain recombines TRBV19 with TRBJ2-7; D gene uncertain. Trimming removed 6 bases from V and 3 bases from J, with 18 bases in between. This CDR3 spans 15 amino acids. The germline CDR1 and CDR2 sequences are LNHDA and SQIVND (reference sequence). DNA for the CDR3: TGTGCCAGTAGCCCCCCTGTATTGACTGACTACGAGCAGTACTTC. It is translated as CASSPPVLTDYEQYF.

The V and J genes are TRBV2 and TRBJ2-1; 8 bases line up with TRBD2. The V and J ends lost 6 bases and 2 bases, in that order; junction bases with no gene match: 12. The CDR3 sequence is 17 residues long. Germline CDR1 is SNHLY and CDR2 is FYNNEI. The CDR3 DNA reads TGTGCCAGCAGGACAGGCGGAGCGGGAGAGACCTACAATGAGCAGTTCTTC. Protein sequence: CASRTGGAGETYNEQFF. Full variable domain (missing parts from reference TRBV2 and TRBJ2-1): EPEVTQTPSHQVTQMGQEVILRCVPISNHLYFYWYRQILGQKVEFLVSFYNNEISEKSEIFDDQFSVERPDGSNFTLKIRSTKLEDSAMYFCASRTGGAGETYNEQFFGPGTRLTVL.

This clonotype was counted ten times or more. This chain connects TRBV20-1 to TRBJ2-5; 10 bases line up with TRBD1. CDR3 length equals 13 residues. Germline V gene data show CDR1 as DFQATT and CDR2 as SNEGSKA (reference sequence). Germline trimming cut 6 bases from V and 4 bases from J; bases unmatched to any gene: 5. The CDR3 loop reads CSAPGQGRETQYF. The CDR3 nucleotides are TGCAGTGCACCGGGACAGGGGCGAGAGACCCAGTACTTC.

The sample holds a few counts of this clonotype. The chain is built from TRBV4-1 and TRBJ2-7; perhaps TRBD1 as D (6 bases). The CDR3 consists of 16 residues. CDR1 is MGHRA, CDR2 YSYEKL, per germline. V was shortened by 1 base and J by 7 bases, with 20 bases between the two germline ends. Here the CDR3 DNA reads TGCGCCAGCAGCCAAGTGGACAGCTCCAATCTGGGGGAGCAGTACTTC. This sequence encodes CASSQVDSSNLGEQYF.

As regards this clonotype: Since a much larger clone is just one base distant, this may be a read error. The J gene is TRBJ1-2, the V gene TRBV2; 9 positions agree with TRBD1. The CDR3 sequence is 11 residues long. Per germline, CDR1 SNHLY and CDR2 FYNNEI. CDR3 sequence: CARTGGNGYAF. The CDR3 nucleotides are TGTGCCAGGACAGGGGGAAATGGCTACGCCTTC.

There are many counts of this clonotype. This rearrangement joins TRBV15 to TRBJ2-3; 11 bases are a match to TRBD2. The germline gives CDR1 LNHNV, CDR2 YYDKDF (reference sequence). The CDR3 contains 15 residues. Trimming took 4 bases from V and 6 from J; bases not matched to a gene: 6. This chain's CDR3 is CATSTTSGRSDTQYF. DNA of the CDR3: TGTGCCACCAGCACTACTAGCGGGAGAAGTGATACGCAGTATTTT.

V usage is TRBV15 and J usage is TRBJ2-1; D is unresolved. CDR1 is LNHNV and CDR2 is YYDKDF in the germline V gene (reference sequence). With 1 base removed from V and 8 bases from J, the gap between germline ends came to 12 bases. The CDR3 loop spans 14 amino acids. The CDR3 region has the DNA TGTGCCACCAGCAGAGCACTGAATGGCTATGAGCAGTTCTTC. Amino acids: CATSRALNGYEQFF. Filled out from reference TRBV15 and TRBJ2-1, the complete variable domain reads DAMVIQNPRYQVTQFGKPVTLSCSQTLNHNVMYWYQQKSSQAPKLLFHYYDKDFNNEADTPDNFQSRRPNTSFCFLDIRSPGLGDTAMYLCATSRALNGYEQFFGPGTRLTVL.

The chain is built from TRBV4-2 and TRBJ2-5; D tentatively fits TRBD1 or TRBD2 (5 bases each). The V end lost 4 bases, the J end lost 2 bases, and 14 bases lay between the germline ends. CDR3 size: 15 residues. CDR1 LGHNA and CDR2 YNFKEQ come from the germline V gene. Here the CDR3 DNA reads TGTGCCAGCAGCCTCATGGGGACCACACAAGAGACCCAGTACTTC. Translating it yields CASSLMGTTQETQYF.

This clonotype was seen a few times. In DNA form, the CDR3 reads TGTGCCAGCAGCCAATACACAGGGCAAGGCTACACCTTC. Its protein product is CASSQYTGQGYTF. The rearrangement uses TRBV3-1 and TRBJ1-2; TRBD1 is a possible D gene (6 bases). CDR3 length equals 13 residues. V lost 2 bases to trimming and J lost 8 bases, with 12 bases between them. From germline, CDR1 is LGHDT and CDR2 YNNKEL (reference sequence).

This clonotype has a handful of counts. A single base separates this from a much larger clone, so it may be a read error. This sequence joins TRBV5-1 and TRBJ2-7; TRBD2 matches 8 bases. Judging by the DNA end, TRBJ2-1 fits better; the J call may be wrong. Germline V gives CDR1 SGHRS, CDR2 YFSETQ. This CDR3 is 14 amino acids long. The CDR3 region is CASSLESGGYEQFF. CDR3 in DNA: TGCGCCAGCAGCTTGGAAAGCGGGGGCTACGAGCAGTTCTTC.

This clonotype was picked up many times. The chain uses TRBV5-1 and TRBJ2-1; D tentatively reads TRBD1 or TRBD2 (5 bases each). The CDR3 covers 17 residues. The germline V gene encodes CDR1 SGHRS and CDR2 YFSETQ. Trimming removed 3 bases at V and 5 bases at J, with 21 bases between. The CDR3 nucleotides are TGCGCCAGCAGCTCAAGACCGGGACCATCGCTCCACAATGAGCAGTTCTTC. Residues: CASSSRPGPSLHNEQFF.